This entry lists 8 T cell receptor beta chains sequenced from one sample in a study of Graves' ophthalmopathy and Graves' hyperthyroidism. Scientists amplified the TCR beta CDR3 regions from RNA transcripts. After a first-round RT-PCR with HTBI primers, a second-round multiplex PCR was run. TCRdb recomputed calls from the multiplex PCR reads with MiXCR, one row per CDR3 protein. The sample has 400,000 to 500,000 distinct CDR3 sequences, under 25% seen once. Material for sequencing was peripheral blood. The receptors shown here come from a woman under 30 with stable Graves' hyperthyroidism.

This clonotype occurred many times. This chain links TRBV7-2 with TRBJ2-7; D is perhaps TRBD1 (6 bases). V was trimmed by 4 bases and J by 0 bases, leaving 16 bases between them. Per the germline V gene, CDR1 is SGHTA and CDR2 is FQGNSA. The CDR3 length is 16 residues. In DNA, the CDR3 is TGTGCCAGCAGCTCGTTTCCGGGACACCGCTCCTACGAGCAGTACTTC. As protein: CASSSFPGHRSYEQYF.

This clonotype was seen repeatedly, ten times or more. The chain recombines TRBV20-1 with TRBJ1-1; the D is unclear. The CDR3 spans 13 residues. The V end was cut by 5 bases, the J end by 5 bases, with 15 bases between. Germline V lookup: CDR1 DFQATT, CDR2 SNEGSKA (reference sequence). CDR3 sequence reads: CSAVGWAQTEAFF. The CDR3 DNA reads TGCAGTGCTGTGGGGTGGGCACAAACTGAAGCTTTCTTT.

CDR3: CASSVEQTVMGYTF. CDR3 coding DNA: TGTGCCAGCAGTGTTGAACAGACCGTAATGGGCTACACCTTC. The chain has TRBV6-1 and TRBJ1-2; D is unclear. This CDR3 region has 14 residues. Deletions cut 4 bases from V and 8 bases from J, with 17 bases between. Germline V gene sequence: CDR1 MNHNS, CDR2 SASEGT.

V and J are TRBV3-1 and TRBJ1-1; tentatively, D is TRBD1 (6 bases). This CDR3 comprises 15 residues. Germline values: CDR1 LGHDT, CDR2 YNNKEL (reference sequence). Trimming removed 6 bases from V and 4 bases from J, with 18 bases in between. The CDR3 bases are TGTGCCAGCAGTCTAAACAGGGCTTGGGGCACTGAAGCTTTCTTT. Protein sequence: CASSLNRAWGTEAFF. Looking up the rest from reference TRBV3-1 and TRBJ1-1 gives the full variable domain: DTAVSQTPKYLVTQMGNDKSIKCEQNLGHDTMYWYKQDSKKFLKIMFSYNNKELIINETVPNRFSPKSPDKAHLNLHINSLELGDSAVYFCASSLNRAWGTEAFFGQGTRLTVV.

A word on this clonotype: Germline and junction disagree at one end, which may indicate a read error. The V gene is TRBV19, the J gene TRBJ2-2; D possibly matches TRBD1 or TRBD2 (6 bases each). This CDR3 is 15 amino acids long. Per germline, CDR1 LNHDA and CDR2 SQIVND (reference sequence). The CDR3 reads CASRQGLARTGELCF. For the CDR3, the DNA is TGTGCCAGTAGACAGGGTCTAGCGCGAACCGGGGAGCTGTGTTTT.

The genes are TRBV13 and TRBJ1-2; 9 nucleotides align to TRBD1. Trimming took 0 bases from V and 6 from J; bases not matched to a gene: 8. Per germline, CDR1 PRHDT and CDR2 FYEKMQ (reference sequence). The CDR3 extends over 16 amino acids. DNA for the CDR3: TGTGCCAGCAGCTTAGGCCTGGGGGACAGGGTTGATGGCTACACCTTC. Its protein product is CASSLGLGDRVDGYTF.

There are many counts of this clonotype. This chain uses TRBV12-3 or TRBV12-4 with TRBJ1-1; 8 bases are shared with TRBD1. Trimming cost V 7 bases and J 5 bases; bases outside gene matches: 12. The CDR3 consists of 15 residues. CDR3 in DNA: TGTGCCAGCACATTCGCAGGGGGCGCGAGGACTGAAGCTTTCTTT. Translation: CASTFAGGARTEAFF.

The chain combines TRBV6-5 with TRBJ2-7; possibly TRBD1 for D (7 bases). Germline loops: CDR1 MNHEY, CDR2 SVGAGI. The CDR3 covers 17 residues. V lost 2 bases, J lost 2 bases, and 19 bases lay in between. Here the CDR3 DNA reads TGTGCCAGCAGTTACAGCCCGGGAGACAGGGCTACCTACGAGCAGTACTTC. Translating gives CASSYSPGDRATYEQYF.